This T cell receptor beta chain was identified in a study of post-analysis software for immune sequencing data. Study in general: There were relapsing-remitting, secondary progressive and progressive-relapsing multiple sclerosis among the disease courses included.

This clonotype was detected only a few times. As yet, its antigen is unknown. Sequence at one end of the junction differs from germline and may be a read error. Findings of the study overall: Controls significantly exceeded multiple sclerosis patients in normalized Chao1 diversity. Patients used five TRBV segments, including TRBV5-6, TRBV5-1 and TRBV20-1, more often than controls. Same-batch preparations were strongly co-clustered by F measure.

The CDR3 is 20 residues long. In germline, CDR1 is SGHRS, CDR2 YFSETQ. Unique molecular identifiers tagged the TCR beta cDNA libraries. T cells numbering about 0.85 to 11 million yielded cDNA molecules that totaled roughly 500,000. TCRdb re-derived calls from the PCR reads in MiXCR, one entry per CDR3 protein. Of 350,000 to 450,000 distinct CDR3 sequences in the sample, approximately 38% were seen once. The sequencing input was blood. The TCR comes from a girl aged 2-10 years with multiple sclerosis. The chain uses TRBV5-1 and TRBJ2-3, with TRBD2 matching 14 bases. The CDR3 protein is CASSLAQGLAGARWIDTQYF. CDR3 DNA sequence: TGCGCCAGCAGCTTGGCACAGGGACTAGCGGGGGCTCGTTGGATTGATACACAGTATTTT. Filled out from reference TRBV5-1 and TRBJ2-3, the complete variable domain reads KAGVTQTPRYLIKTRGQQVTLSCSPISGHRSVSWYQQTPGQGLQFLFEYFSETQRNKGNFPGRFSGRQFSNSRSEMNVSTLELGDSALYLCASSLAQGLAGARWIDTQYFGPGTRLTVL.